This T cell receptor beta chain was obtained from a study of CD8+CD57+ T cells in acquired aplastic anemia. For the study at large: Mean DNA quantity obtained from sorted CD4+ and CD8+ cells was about 3 ug. Researchers reported that healthy donors averaged roughly 9.8 million reads for CD4+ cells.

A few counts support this clonotype. Its antigen remains unknown. Compared with germline, one end of the junction differs, possibly owing to a read error. CDR3 and TCR beta VDJ profiling relied on a genomic DNA template. MiXCR was run by TCRdb on the reads, yielding one entry per CDR3 protein. The sample carries about 200,000 distinct CDR3 sequences, 34% recorded once. Study-wide results and caveats: Patients and controls shared under 30 CD8+ CDR3 sequences, highly expressed in patients.

From germline, CDR1 is LNHDA and CDR2 SQIVND (reference sequence). The CDR3 runs 13 residues. The chain uses TRBV19 and TRBJ1-1, with D possibly matching TRBD1 (5 bases). This clonotype originated in a human donor in good health, serving as a control. The sample comprised sorted CD4+, CD8+, or CD8+CD57+ T cells (not recorded which) from PBMCs. The CDR3 loop is CAGSPTRETEAFF. The CDR3 region has the DNA TGTGCCGGTAGCCCCACCAGGGAAACTGAAGCTTTCTTT.